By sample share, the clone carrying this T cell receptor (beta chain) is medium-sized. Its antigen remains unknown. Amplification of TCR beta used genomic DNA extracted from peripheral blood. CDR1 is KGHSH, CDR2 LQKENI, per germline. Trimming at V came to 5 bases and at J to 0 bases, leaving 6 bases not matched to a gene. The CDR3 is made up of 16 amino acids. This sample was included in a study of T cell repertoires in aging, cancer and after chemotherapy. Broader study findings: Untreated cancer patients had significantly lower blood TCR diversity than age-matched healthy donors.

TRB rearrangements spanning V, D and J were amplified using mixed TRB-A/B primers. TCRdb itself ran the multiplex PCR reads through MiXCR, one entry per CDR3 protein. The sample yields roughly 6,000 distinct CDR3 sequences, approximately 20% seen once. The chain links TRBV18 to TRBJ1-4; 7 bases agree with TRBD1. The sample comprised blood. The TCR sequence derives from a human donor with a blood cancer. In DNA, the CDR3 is TGTGCCAGCTCATTGGGACAGCTGTCAACTAATGAAAAACTGTTTTTT. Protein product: CASSLGQLSTNEKLFF.